This record looks at one T cell receptor beta chain sequence and its context. Its antigen is unknown. Primers: 60 Vbeta forward and 13 Jbeta reverse. Assay used: immunoSEQ multiplex PCR; TCRdb lists only in-frame clones, some missing. The table shows roughly 160,000 clones, with roughly 77% occurring only once. This entry is derived from a study of cytomegalovirus exposure and HLA in healthy donors. Overall study results and limits: Of the V segments, some could not be distinguished, including TRBV6-2 and TRBV6-3, and were excluded. Investigators reported 150 to 200 TCR beta chains as tied to cytomegalovirus.

The germline CDR1 and CDR2 sequences are LNHDA and SQIVND (reference sequence). The CDR3 contains 15 residues. The trim removed 4 bases at V and 7 bases at J, leaving 8 bases unmatched. The sequence came from a man aged 45-65 years in good health and CMV-seropositive. Sequencing was performed on PBMCs. The V and J genes are TRBV19 and TRBJ2-1; 9 bases are shared with TRBD2. CDR3 DNA sequence: TGTGCCAGTAGTAGCGGGGGGGCTTTAAGGAATGAGCAGTTCTTC. It encodes CASSSGGALRNEQFF. The whole variable domain, remainder taken from reference TRBV19 and TRBJ2-1, is DGGITQSPKYLFRKEGQNVTLSCEQNLNHDAMYWYRQDPGQGLRLIYYSQIVNDFQKGDIAEGYSVSREKKESFPLTVTSAQKNPTAFYLCASSSGGALRNEQFFGPGTRLTVL.